The 9 T cell receptor beta chains below come from one sample, sequenced in a study of blood T cell repertoires in COVID-19. Sequencing used immunoSEQ multiplex PCR; TCRdb keeps in-frame clones, though not all of them. The sample consists of more than 200,000 clones, nearly 90% of them appearing once. The sample taken for sequencing was peripheral blood. The receptor source for this set is a human donor in a cohort sampled during active COVID-19.

About this clone itself: This CDR3 is also generated by other DNA sequences in the sample. CDR3 coding DNA: TGTGCCAGCAGCTTGGGACAGGGATCCTACGAGCAGTACTTC. This sequence encodes CASSLGQGSYEQYF. The chain combines TRBV5-6 with TRBJ2-7; 7 nucleotides line up with TRBD1. With V trimmed by 0 bases and J by 1 base, 1 base remained unmatched. This CDR3 has 14 residues. Germline V lookup: CDR1 SGHDT, CDR2 YYEEEE.

This clone has only one observation. This chain links TRBV18 with TRBJ2-5, with 7 bases matching TRBD2. The CDR3 runs to 15 residues. Looked up from germline, CDR1 is KGHSH and CDR2 is LQKENI. V lost 2 bases to trimming and J lost 3 bases; unmatched junction nucleotides: 6. The CDR3 sequence is CASSPELGGEETQYF. As DNA, the CDR3 is TGTGCCAGCTCACCAGAACTGGGGGGGGAAGAGACCCAGTACTTC.

The V and J genes are TRBV9 and TRBJ1-1; TRBD1 is a possible D gene (5 bases). This CDR3 is 11 amino acids long. Germline CDR1 reads SGDLS; CDR2 reads YYNGEE. V was cut by 7 bases and J by 8 bases, with 12 bases left in between. CDR3 loop: CASGRGNEAFF. The CDR3 region has the DNA TGTGCCAGCGGGAGGGGTAACGAAGCTTTCTTT.

The chain links TRBV7-2 to TRBJ2-7; the match to TRBD1 covers 9 bases. Germline CDR1 is SGHTA and CDR2 is FQGNSA. V was clipped by 0 bases and J by 4 bases; unmatched bases: 10. The CDR3 loop spans 17 amino acids. The CDR3 is CASSLANGKGQGYEQYF. The CDR3 DNA follows: TGTGCCAGCAGCTTAGCGAATGGTAAAGGACAGGGGTACGAGCAGTACTTC.

The chain uses TRBV7-9 and TRBJ2-1; 8 bases agree with TRBD2. Germline V gene lookup returns CDR1 SEHNR and CDR2 FQNEAQ (reference sequence). The CDR3 loop spans 15 amino acids. The junction had 10 bases not matched to a gene; V was cut back by 6 bases and J by 6 bases. The CDR3 loop reads CASSILAAPINEQFF. Written as DNA, the CDR3 is TGTGCCAGCAGTATACTAGCGGCCCCGATCAATGAGCAGTTCTTC. The full variable domain, in which reference TRBV7-9 and TRBJ2-1 provide the parts outside the CDR3, is DTGVSQNPRHKITKRGQNVTFRCDPISEHNRLYWYRQTLGQGPEFLTYFQNEAQLEKSRLLSDRFSAERPKGSFSTLEIQRTEQGDSAMYLCASSILAAPINEQFFGPGTRLTVL.

This rearrangement joins TRBV3-1 (or the pseudogene TRBV3-2) to TRBJ2-7; a possible D gene is TRBD1 (7 bases). The CDR3 loop spans 13 amino acids. The germline V gene has CDR1 LGHDT and CDR2 YNNKEL (reference sequence). Trimming left V 4 bases short and J 4 bases short, with 11 bases between. CDR3 loop: CASSPRGAYEQYF. The CDR3, as DNA: TGTGCCAGCAGCCCCAGGGGGGCATACGAGCAGTACTTC.

The chain joins TRBV6-5 to TRBJ1-2, with a possible D match to TRBD1 (6 bases). Trimming took 8 bases from V and 4 from J, leaving 14 bases between them. CDR1 and CDR2 (germline): MNHEY, SVGAGI. The CDR3 runs 13 residues. The CDR3 sequence is CASSPGGLYGYTF. The CDR3 nucleotides are TGTGCCAGCTCTCCCGGGGGGCTCTATGGCTACACCTTC.

CDR3 in DNA: TGCGCCAGCAGCCAAGACTGGGAGGGGGCCTACGAGCAGTACTTC. Translating it yields CASSQDWEGAYEQYF. The chain is built from TRBV4-3 and TRBJ2-7, with D maybe TRBD2 (7 bases). V lost 0 bases and J lost 2, with 11 bases in between. Germline CDR1 reads LGHNA; CDR2 reads YSLEER. The CDR3 runs 15 residues.

The rearrangement links TRBV9 to TRBJ1-5, with 7 bases lining up with TRBD1. The V gene end was trimmed by 4 bases and the J gene end by 6 bases; junction bases not matched to a gene: 10. Germline V gene lookup returns CDR1 SGDLS and CDR2 YYNGEE. The CDR3 runs to 15 residues. As DNA, the CDR3 is TGTGCCAGCAGCTACGGGACAGACGCAGGTCAGCCCCAGCATTTT. This encodes CASSYGTDAGQPQHF. Full variable domain (outside the CDR3, taken from reference TRBV9 and TRBJ1-5): DSGVTQTPKHLITATGQRVTLRCSPRSGDLSVYWYQQSLDQGLQFLIQYYNGEERAKGNILERFSAQQFPDLHSELNLSSLELGDSALYFCASSYGTDAGQPQHFGDGTRLSIL.